The subject of this entry is one TCR beta chain. The antigen remains unidentified. This sample was taken from a study of blood T cells in healthy people across ages. The study's findings and limits: From one million sequenced T cells, diversity estimates were lower bounds.

A sample-barcoded 5' primer and a J-beta primer mix were used in a second PCR of about 7 to 12 cycles. MiXCR was run by TCRdb on the 5' RACE reads, yielding one entry per CDR3 protein. In the table there are hundreds of thousands of distinct CDR3 sequences, 40% to 65% of which are singletons. Trimming pared 2 bases from V and 0 bases from J, leaving 12 bases between. This CDR3 is 16 amino acids long. Germline assignment: CDR1 SGHRS and CDR2 YFSETQ. Each of the donors had about 9.9 milliliters of peripheral blood drawn into EDTA-treated Vacutainer tubes. The chain joins TRBV5-1 to TRBJ2-1; a possible D gene is TRBD1 (5 bases). Sequencing input: blood. This clonotype originated in a woman of 80 years or more in good health. Here the CDR3 reads CASSFTGISSYNEQFF. CDR3 coding DNA: TGCGCCAGCAGCTTCACAGGTATAAGCTCCTACAATGAGCAGTTCTTC. The full variable domain, with the rest looked up from reference TRBV5-1 and TRBJ2-1, is KAGVTQTPRYLIKTRGQQVTLSCSPISGHRSVSWYQQTPGQGLQFLFEYFSETQRNKGNFPGRFSGRQFSNSRSEMNVSTLELGDSALYLCASSFTGISSYNEQFFGPGTRLTVL.